Listed here are 26 T cell receptor beta chains from one sample, sequenced in a study of long-term antiretroviral therapy in people with HIV. Version v3.0 of the immunoSEQ assay was performed at survey level. TCRdb's copy holds only in-frame clones and misses some; the assay was immunoSEQ multiplex PCR. The sample comprises around 32,000 clones, 90% of which are singletons, and less than 8.5% rests with the top ten. Specimen: unsorted PBMCs, collected 3.2 years before starting antiretroviral therapy. These receptors all stem from a man aged 50 or older with HIV.

This chain connects TRBV18 to TRBJ2-5; no reliable D call. Germline V gives CDR1 KGHSH, CDR2 LQKENI. Trimming shortened V by 0 bases and J by 5 bases, and 10 bases separated the two germline ends. This CDR3 contains 14 residues. In DNA, the CDR3 is TGTGCCAGCTCACCACCAAATGGACGGGAGACCCAGTACTTC. Translation gives CASSPPNGRETQYF.

This clone was seen once. CDR3 sequence reads: CASSLENIQLTEAFF. The CDR3, as DNA: TGCGCCAGCAGCTTGGAGAACATCCAATTGACTGAAGCTTTCTTT. This chain connects TRBV5-1 to TRBJ1-1, with D unclear. CDR1 and CDR2 (germline): SGHRS, YFSETQ. Trimming left V 0 bases short and J 5 bases short, with 14 bases between. This CDR3 region has 15 residues.

V is TRBV30 and J is TRBJ1-1; D uncertain. This CDR3 comprises 11 residues. Germline-derived CDR1 and CDR2 are GTSNPN and SVGIG (reference sequence). V shed 2 bases and J shed 4 bases, with 5 bases lying between them. CDR3 in DNA: TGTGCCTGGAGTCCGTTCACTGAAGCTTTCTTT. It yields the protein CAWSPFTEAFF. Supplemented by reference TRBV30 and TRBJ1-1, the full variable domain reads SQTIHQWPATLVQPVGSPLSLECTVEGTSNPNLYWYRQAAGRGLQLLFYSVGIGQISSEVPQNLSASRPQDRQFILSSKKLLLSDSGFYLCAWSPFTEAFFGQGTRLTVV.

CDR3 residues: CASTGQGWNEQYF. The DNA of the CDR3 is TGTGCCTCAACGGGACAGGGCTGGAACGAGCAGTACTTC. The rearrangement links TRBV27 to TRBJ2-7; 9 nucleotides agree with TRBD1. Looked up from germline, CDR1 is MNHEY and CDR2 is SMNVEV (reference sequence). The CDR3 is 13 amino acids. V was clipped by 11 bases and J by 5 bases; unmatched bases: 10.

The chain carries TRBV6-1 and TRBJ2-1; 7 positions match TRBD2. Germline CDR1 MNHNS, CDR2 SASEGT. The CDR3 runs to 15 residues. V gave up 1 base and J gave up 6 bases; unmatched junction bases: 6. In DNA form, the CDR3 reads TGTGCCAGCAGTGAAGAGGCTAGCGGCCCCAATGAGCAGTTCTTC. Amino acid sequence: CASSEEASGPNEQFF.

This chain uses TRBV5-1 with TRBJ2-5, with 9 bases fitting TRBD1. Trimming at V came to 4 bases and at J to 0 bases, leaving 4 bases not matched to a gene. This CDR3 contains 15 residues. Germline V gene sequence: CDR1 SGHRS, CDR2 YFSETQ. For the CDR3, the DNA is TGCGCCAGCAGCCCGGGACAGGGTAACCAAGAGACCCAGTACTTC. It translates to CASSPGQGNQETQYF.

This clone was found a few times. The chain links TRBV5-1 to TRBJ2-1; TRBD2 matches at 7 bases. Per the germline V gene, CDR1 is SGHRS and CDR2 is YFSETQ. The CDR3 spans 14 residues. V was pared by 5 bases and J by 0 bases, with 2 bases of the junction left unmatched. CDR3 sequence (DNA): TGCGCCAGCAGACTAGCGACCTCCTACAATGAGCAGTTCTTC. Protein sequence: CASRLATSYNEQFF.

This clone turned up a few times. The chain is built from TRBV11-2 and TRBJ2-1; D uncertain. The CDR3 runs 13 residues. Between the trimmed V and J ends, which lost 0 bases and 4 bases, there was a span of 4 bases. CDR1 and CDR2 (germline): SGHAT, FQNNGV. This chain's CDR3 is CASSLERYNEQFF. The DNA of the CDR3 is TGTGCCAGCAGCTTAGAGCGGTACAATGAGCAGTTCTTC.

The chain employs TRBV21-1 and TRBJ1-5; TRBD1, the table's D call, was not compared with the DNA. TRBV21-1 is flagged as a pseudogene. The CDR3 sequence is 13 residues long. The CDR3 bases are TGTGCCAGCAACCGGGACAGGAGCCAGCCCCAGCATTTT. Residues: CASNRDRSQPQHF.

V gene TRBV5-1 combines with J gene TRBJ1-1, with a weak D call TRBD1 (5 bases). This CDR3 has 12 residues. Trimming left V 6 bases short and J 4 bases short, with 10 bases between. Germline V gene data show CDR1 as SGHRS and CDR2 as YFSETQ. CDR3 sequence reads: CASTLGGTEAFF. In DNA, the CDR3 is TGCGCCAGCACCCTTGGGGGCACTGAAGCTTTCTTT.

The genes are TRBV5-5 and TRBJ1-5, with D perhaps matching TRBD1 (5 bases). The CDR3 runs 16 residues. The V end lost 1 base, the J end lost 5 bases, and 16 bases lay between the germline ends. Per germline, CDR1 SGHKS and CDR2 YYEKEE (reference sequence). The CDR3 region is CASSLPPGRTDQPQHF. CDR3 DNA sequence: TGTGCCAGCAGCTTGCCTCCAGGGAGAACCGATCAGCCCCAGCATTTT.

A word on this clone: One end of the junction varies from germline; a read error may be responsible. V gene TRBV14 combines with J gene TRBJ2-6, with D unclear. The length of the CDR3 is 13 residues. The germline V gene has CDR1 SGHDN and CDR2 FVKESK. CDR3 sequence (DNA): TGTGCCAGCAGCCAATTTATCTCAGGCGTCCCGGCTTTC. This codes for CASSQFISGVPAF.

J is TRBJ1-2 and V is TRBV28; tentatively, D is TRBD1 (5 bases). CDR1 is MDHEN, CDR2 SYDVKM, per germline. The ends were cut back, 5 bases at V and 4 bases at J, with 11 bases in the middle. The CDR3 extends over 13 amino acids. The CDR3 nucleotides read TGTGCCAGCAGTAAGGTCGGGGGCTATGGCTACACCTTC. Its translation is CASSKVGGYGYTF.

J is TRBJ2-7 and V is TRBV30; D is unresolved. The CDR3 contains 13 residues. Germline V gene data show CDR1 as GTSNPN and CDR2 as SVGIG (reference sequence). Trimming removed 2 bases from V and 5 bases from J, with 13 bases in between. This CDR3 reads CAWSKGGANEQYF. CDR3 bases: TGTGCCTGGAGTAAGGGTGGTGCAAACGAGCAGTACTTC.

The chain is built from TRBV7-9 and TRBJ1-3, with a weak D call TRBD1 (6 bases). V was trimmed by 3 bases and J by 0 bases, leaving 9 bases between them. CDR3 length: 15 residues. Germline lookup yields CDR1 SEHNR and CDR2 FQNEAQ (reference sequence). The CDR3 bases are TGTGCCAGCAGCTTGAACAGGGCCTCTGGAAACACCATATATTTT. As protein: CASSLNRASGNTIYF. The entire variable domain, with the rest obtained from reference TRBV7-9 and TRBJ1-3, is as follows: DTGVSQNPRHKITKRGQNVTFRCDPISEHNRLYWYRQTLGQGPEFLTYFQNEAQLEKSRLLSDRFSAERPKGSFSTLEIQRTEQGDSAMYLCASSLNRASGNTIYFGEGSWLTVV.

The chain recombines TRBV5-1 with TRBJ2-7, with TRBD1 matching 10 bases. The trim removed 4 bases at V and 2 bases at J, leaving 6 bases unmatched. CDR3 length: 15 amino acids. The germline V gene has CDR1 SGHRS and CDR2 YFSETQ. The CDR3 reads CASSPRTGGAYEQYF. The DNA of the CDR3 is TGCGCCAGCAGCCCGAGGACAGGGGGAGCCTACGAGCAGTACTTC.

The chain links TRBV6-5 to TRBJ1-2; D gene unclear. CDR1 and CDR2 from the germline V gene are MNHEY and SVGAGI. Trimming stripped 8 bases from V and 2 bases from J, with 12 bases between. The CDR3 contains 13 residues. CDR3 coding DNA: TGTGCCAGCCTACGGGCGGGGAACTATGGCTACACCTTC. It encodes CASLRAGNYGYTF.

This chain uses TRBV4-3 with TRBJ1-4; TRBD1 might be the D (6 bases). The ends were cut back, 1 base at V and 7 bases at J, with 19 bases in the middle. Germline V gene lookup returns CDR1 LGHNA and CDR2 YSLEER. The CDR3 is made up of 17 amino acids. The CDR3 region has the DNA TGCGCCAGCAGCCAAGCTCGCGGAGGGGGGTGGAGTGAAAAACTGTTTTTT. Its translation is CASSQARGGGWSEKLFF.

V and J are TRBV11-1 and TRBJ2-1, with a tentative D call TRBD1 (6 bases). Trimming cost V 3 bases and J 5 bases, with 14 bases left between them. The CDR3 loop spans 15 amino acids. CDR1 and CDR2 from the germline V gene are SGHAT and FQDESV (reference sequence). The CDR3, as DNA: TGTGCCAGCAGCTTCTTTGGACAGAGAAACAATGAGCAGTTCTTC. Translating gives CASSFFGQRNNEQFF.

This clone was recorded only once. The chain combines TRBV5-1 with TRBJ2-3; D gene unclear. Germline assignment: CDR1 SGHRS and CDR2 YFSETQ. The length of the CDR3 is 16 residues. The germline V and J ends were trimmed by 1 base and 2 bases, with 14 bases remaining between them. The CDR3 nucleotides are TGCGCCAGCAGCTTGCAGGCCTCCCATAACACAGATACGCAGTATTTT. Its protein product is CASSLQASHNTDTQYF.

This clone was seen just once. The chain combines TRBV7-3 with TRBJ2-5; 8 bases fit TRBD2. With V trimmed by 5 bases and J by 5 bases, 7 bases remained unmatched. The germline gives CDR1 SGHTA, CDR2 FQGTGA. The CDR3 runs to 14 residues. The CDR3 sequence: CASSRGPGGETQYF. As DNA, the CDR3 is TGTGCCAGCAGCCGAGGGCCGGGAGGGGAGACCCAGTACTTC.

The rearrangement uses TRBV7-9 and TRBJ2-1; 12 nucleotides align to TRBD2. This CDR3 is built from 16 residues. CDR1 is SEHNR and CDR2 is FQNEAQ in the germline V gene (reference sequence). V lost 5 bases to trimming and J lost 4 bases; unmatched junction nucleotides: 6. The DNA for the CDR3 is TGTGCCAGCAGCAGGACTAGCGGGGTAAAATACAATGAGCAGTTCTTC. Translation: CASSRTSGVKYNEQFF.

The V and J genes are TRBV19 and TRBJ2-3; D uncertain. The CDR3 length is 12 residues. Germline lookup yields CDR1 LNHDA and CDR2 SQIVND (reference sequence). The V end was cut by 3 bases, the J end by 8 bases, with 9 bases between. CDR3 residues: CASSIGWGTQYF. The CDR3 DNA sequence: TGTGCCAGTAGTATTGGGTGGGGTACGCAGTATTTT. Looking up the rest from reference TRBV19 and TRBJ2-3 gives the full variable domain: DGGITQSPKYLFRKEGQNVTLSCEQNLNHDAMYWYRQDPGQGLRLIYYSQIVNDFQKGDIAEGYSVSREKKESFPLTVTSAQKNPTAFYLCASSIGWGTQYFGPGTRLTVL.

The chain is built from TRBV9 and TRBJ2-7; D not resolved. CDR1 and CDR2 from the germline V gene are SGDLS and YYNGEE. Trimming took off 0 bases at V and 3 bases at J, with 10 bases between the two ends. The CDR3 runs to 14 residues. CDR3 sequence reads: CASSVEGAGYEQYF. In nucleotides, the CDR3 is TGTGCCAGCAGCGTAGAGGGTGCCGGCTACGAGCAGTACTTC.

The chain couples TRBV18 to TRBJ1-4; the D is unclear. V dropped 3 bases and J dropped 7 bases, with 15 bases sitting between them. The V gene's germline CDR1 is KGHSH and CDR2 LQKENI. The CDR3 spans 15 residues. The CDR3 sequence: CASSPSPPGSEKLFF. CDR3 in DNA: TGTGCCAGCTCACCGAGCCCCCCCGGCTCTGAAAAACTGTTTTTT.

The chain uses TRBV7-2 and TRBJ2-7; the D gene is possibly TRBD1 (5 bases). The V gene's germline CDR1 is SGHTA and CDR2 FQGNSA. V lost 3 bases, J lost 6 bases, and 15 bases lay in between. This CDR3 region has 14 residues. DNA for the CDR3: TGTGCCAGCAGCTTTGTCCGACTTGGGGCCGAGCAGTACTTC. Translating gives CASSFVRLGAEQYF.